The 17 T cell receptor beta chains given below trace back to one sample, sequenced in a study of neoadjuvant nivolumab and ipilimumab in lung cancer. The assay was immunoSEQ multiplex PCR, and TCRdb's table has in-frame clones only and misses some. The table includes 40,000 to 60,000 clones, around 89% detected once. Sequenced material: blood, taken before neoadjuvant nivolumab, alone or with ipilimumab. Receptors were obtained from an adult with non-small cell lung cancer. Some clones in this sample may be carry-over from other donors' samples.

The genes are TRBV11-2 and TRBJ2-7, with D uncertain. Trimming took off 0 bases at V and 2 bases at J, with 11 bases between the two ends. From germline, CDR1 is SGHAT and CDR2 FQNNGV. The CDR3 sequence is 15 residues long. CDR3 nucleotide sequence: TGTGCCAGCAGCTTAGATAAGATTTGGGCCTACGAGCAGTACTTC. This encodes CASSLDKIWAYEQYF. Complete variable domain (other parts from reference TRBV11-2 and TRBJ2-7): EAGVAQSPRYKIIEKRQSVAFWCNPISGHATLYWYQQILGQGPKLLIQFQNNGVVDDSQLPKDRFSAERLKGVDSTLKIQPAKLEDSAVYLCASSLDKIWAYEQYFGPGTRLTVT.

The chain links TRBV25-1 to TRBJ1-2; D perhaps matches TRBD1 (5 bases). The CDR3 contains 14 residues. CDR1 is MGHDK and CDR2 is SYGVNS in the germline V gene. Between the trimmed V and J ends, which lost 2 bases and 5 bases, there was a span of 12 bases. In DNA form, the CDR3 reads TGTGCCAGCAGTGAAGTTATAGGACAATATGGCTACACCTTC. As protein: CASSEVIGQYGYTF.

The chain carries TRBV6-1 and TRBJ2-6; D possibly corresponds to TRBD1 (6 bases). V lost 3 bases and J lost 1, with 13 bases in between. The germline V gene encodes CDR1 MNHNS and CDR2 SASEGT. This CDR3 comprises 17 residues. In DNA, the CDR3 is TGTGCCAGCAGTGACAGGGGTCCACTGTCTGGGGCCAACGTCCTGACTTTC. It codes for CASSDRGPLSGANVLTF.

The V gene is TRBV7-2, the J gene TRBJ2-1, with 9 bases fitting TRBD2. V shed 5 bases, J shed 8 bases, and the junction held 7 bases outside the gene matches. The CDR3 consists of 14 residues. Germline-derived CDR1 and CDR2 are SGHTA and FQGNSA. As DNA, the CDR3 is TGTGCCAGCAGCAGGGCGGGAGGGGTCCATGAGCAGTTCTTC. Translating it yields CASSRAGGVHEQFF.

The chain recombines TRBV6-5 with TRBJ1-2, with D maybe TRBD1 (6 bases). CDR1 MNHEY and CDR2 SVGAGI come from the germline V gene. The germline V and J ends were trimmed by 0 bases and 5 bases, with 10 bases remaining between them. This CDR3 has 14 residues. This CDR3 reads CASSYSGQGYGYTF. CDR3 DNA: TGTGCCAGCAGTTACTCCGGGCAGGGGTATGGCTACACCTTC.

This clone was seen a handful of times. CDR3 region: CASSVTITLAGALLFF. In DNA, the CDR3 is TGTGCCAGCAGCGTGACAATTACCCTAGCGGGGGCCCTGTTGTTCTTC. The rearrangement joins TRBV9 to TRBJ2-1, with 10 positions matching TRBD2. Germline values: CDR1 SGDLS, CDR2 YYNGEE. V lost 2 bases to trimming and J lost 15 bases; unmatched junction nucleotides: 17. This CDR3 has 16 residues.

This chain uses TRBV11-2 with TRBJ2-4; no clear D gene. Germline V lookup: CDR1 SGHAT, CDR2 FQNNGV. The CDR3 totals 14 residues. The ends were cut back, 0 bases at V and 9 bases at J, with 12 bases in the middle. The CDR3 nucleotides are TGTGCCAGCAGCTTAGATCATAACGTCGGCATTCAGTACTTC. Protein sequence: CASSLDHNVGIQYF.

The chain uses TRBV7-9 and TRBJ1-2, with D possibly being TRBD1 (5 bases). The CDR3 has 16 amino acids. Germline V lookup: CDR1 SEHNR, CDR2 FQNEAQ (reference sequence). Trimming took off 1 base at V and 3 bases at J, with 15 bases between the two ends. The CDR3: CASSLVGPRGDYGYTF. CDR3 nucleotides: TGTGCCAGCAGCTTAGTGGGACCGCGGGGGGACTATGGCTACACCTTC.

The rearrangement joins TRBV5-1 to TRBJ2-3; TRBD2 is a possible D gene (6 bases). Per the germline V gene, CDR1 is SGHRS and CDR2 is YFSETQ. Trimming removed 6 bases at V and 5 bases at J, with 16 bases between. The CDR3 has 14 amino acids. CDR3 sequence (DNA): TGCGCCAGCACCCAACTAGCAGCACAAGATACGCAGTATTTT. It codes for CASTQLAAQDTQYF.

V usage is TRBV7-2 and J usage is TRBJ2-6, with D tentatively TRBD2 (5 bases). In germline, CDR1 is SGHTA, CDR2 FQGNSA. Trimming removed 1 base at V and 3 bases at J, with 10 bases between. The CDR3 consists of 16 residues. The CDR3 region has the DNA TGTGCCAGCAGCTTAGGAGGGCTGCGTGGGGCCAACGTCCTGACTTTC. Its protein product is CASSLGGLRGANVLTF. Variable domain in full (rest from reference TRBV7-2 and TRBJ2-6): GAGVSQSPSNKVTEKGKDVELRCDPISGHTALYWYRQSLGQGLEFLIYFQGNSAPDKSGLPSDRFSAERTGGSVSTLTIQRTQQEDSAVYLCASSLGGLRGANVLTFGAGSRLTVL.

Only one count was recorded for this clone. The gene calls are TRBV18 and TRBJ1-4; possibly TRBD1 for D (6 bases). Trimming pared 5 bases from V and 2 bases from J, leaving 12 bases between. Germline loops: CDR1 KGHSH, CDR2 LQKENI. This CDR3 is 15 amino acids long. CDR3 sequence (DNA): TGTGCCAGCTCATCCCAGGGGTATACTAATGAAAAACTGTTTTTT. It yields the protein CASSSQGYTNEKLFF.

V usage is TRBV6-5 and J usage is TRBJ1-2, with 7 bases that match TRBD1. Germline V gene sequence: CDR1 MNHEY, CDR2 SVGAGI. This CDR3 has 13 amino acids. With 6 bases clipped from V and 2 bases from J, the junction kept 3 bases outside the gene matches. The CDR3 bases are TGTGCCAGCAGATCACAGGGGAACTATGGCTACACCTTC. It translates to CASRSQGNYGYTF.

The rearrangement links TRBV11-2 to TRBJ2-1; TRBD2 matches at 7 bases. Germline V lookup: CDR1 SGHAT, CDR2 FQNNGV. Trimming removed 3 bases from V and 2 bases from J; junction bases left unmatched: 4. This CDR3 region has 15 residues. For the CDR3, the DNA is TGTGCCAGCAGCTTTGAGCGGGGTCCCTACAATGAGCAGTTCTTC. Translating it yields CASSFERGPYNEQFF.

This clone was seen only once. This sequence joins TRBV29-1 and TRBJ2-5; D ambiguous. CDR1 is SQVTM and CDR2 is ANQGSEA in the germline V gene. The CDR3 contains 10 residues. V lost 7 bases to trimming and J lost 1 base, with 4 bases between them. The CDR3 region has the DNA TGCAGCGCCTCCCAAGAGACCCAGTACTTC. Its translation: CSASQETQYF.

The chain links TRBV18 to TRBJ2-3; the match to TRBD2 covers 7 bases. The V gene end was trimmed by 0 bases and the J gene end by 8 bases; junction bases not matched to a gene: 5. Germline-derived CDR1 and CDR2 are KGHSH and LQKENI. There are 14 residues in the CDR3. The chain's CDR3 is CASSPPHGEGTQYF. For the CDR3, the DNA is TGTGCCAGCTCACCACCCCACGGGGAGGGTACGCAGTATTTT.

V and J are TRBV5-4 and TRBJ1-1; a weak D match, TRBD1 (5 bases). The CDR3 loop spans 16 amino acids. Germline-derived CDR1 and CDR2 are SGHNT and YYREEE (reference sequence). The germline V and J ends were trimmed by 0 bases and 1 base, with 13 bases remaining between them. The CDR3 nucleotides are TGTGCCAGCAGCTTGGGCCAGCCCGGGACGAACACTGAAGCTTTCTTT. As protein: CASSLGQPGTNTEAFF. The full variable domain, completed using reference TRBV5-4 and TRBJ1-1, is ETGVTQSPTHLIKTRGQQVTLRCSSQSGHNTVSWYQQALGQGPQFIFQYYREEENGRGNFPPRFSGLQFPNYSSELNVNALELDDSALYLCASSLGQPGTNTEAFFGQGTRLTVV.

The rearrangement uses TRBV14 and TRBJ2-3, with 9 bases aligning to TRBD2. The CDR3 runs 16 residues. CDR1 SGHDN and CDR2 FVKESK come from the germline V gene. With 4 bases clipped from V and 4 bases from J, the junction kept 9 bases outside the gene matches. This CDR3 is CASSLLSGRLSDTQYF. The CDR3 DNA reads as TGTGCCAGCAGCCTCCTTAGCGGGAGACTCTCAGATACGCAGTATTTT.